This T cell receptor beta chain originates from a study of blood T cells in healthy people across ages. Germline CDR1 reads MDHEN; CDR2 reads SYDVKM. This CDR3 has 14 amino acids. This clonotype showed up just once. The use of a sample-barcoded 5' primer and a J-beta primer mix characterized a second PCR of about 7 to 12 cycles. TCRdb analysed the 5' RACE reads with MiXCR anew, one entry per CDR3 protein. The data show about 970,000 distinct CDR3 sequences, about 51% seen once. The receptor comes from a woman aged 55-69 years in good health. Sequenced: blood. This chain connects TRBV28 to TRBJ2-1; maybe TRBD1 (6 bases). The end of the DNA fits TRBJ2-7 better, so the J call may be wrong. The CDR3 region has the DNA TGTGCCAGCAGTTTACCAGGGGTCGGCAGAGAGCAGTACTTC. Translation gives CASSLPGVGREQYF.